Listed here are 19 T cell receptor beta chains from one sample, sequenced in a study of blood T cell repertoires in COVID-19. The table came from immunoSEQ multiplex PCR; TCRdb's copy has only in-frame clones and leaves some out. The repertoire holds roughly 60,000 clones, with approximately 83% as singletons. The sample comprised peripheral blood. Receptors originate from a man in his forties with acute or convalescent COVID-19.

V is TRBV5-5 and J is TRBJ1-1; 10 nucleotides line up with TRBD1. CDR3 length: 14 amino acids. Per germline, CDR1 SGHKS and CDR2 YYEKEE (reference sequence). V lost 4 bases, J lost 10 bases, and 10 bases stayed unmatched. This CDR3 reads CASSQDRGREGAFF. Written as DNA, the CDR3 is TGTGCCAGCAGCCAAGACAGGGGGCGGGAGGGAGCTTTCTTT.

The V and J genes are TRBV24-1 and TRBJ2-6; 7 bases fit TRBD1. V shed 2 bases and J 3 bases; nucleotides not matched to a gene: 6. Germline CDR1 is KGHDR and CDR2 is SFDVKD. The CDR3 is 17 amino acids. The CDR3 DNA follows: TGTGCCACCAGTGATTCCTCACAGGGGAGTGGGGCCAACGTCCTGACTTTC. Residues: CATSDSSQGSGANVLTF.

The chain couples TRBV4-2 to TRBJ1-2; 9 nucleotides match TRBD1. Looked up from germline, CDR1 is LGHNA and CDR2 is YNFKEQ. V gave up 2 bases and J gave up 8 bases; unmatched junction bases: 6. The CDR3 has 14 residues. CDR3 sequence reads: CASSQPGQGLGYTF. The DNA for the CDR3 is TGTGCCAGCAGCCAACCGGGACAGGGTCTGGGCTACACCTTC.

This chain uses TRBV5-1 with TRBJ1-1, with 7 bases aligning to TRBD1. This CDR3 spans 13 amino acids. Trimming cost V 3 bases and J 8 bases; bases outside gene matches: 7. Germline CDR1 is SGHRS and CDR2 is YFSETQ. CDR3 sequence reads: CASSSNTGEEAFF. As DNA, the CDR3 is TGCGCCAGCAGCTCTAACACAGGGGAGGAAGCTTTCTTT.

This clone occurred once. Here the CDR3 reads CASSLSGAYEQYF. CDR3 sequence (DNA): TGTGCCAGCAGTTTATCGGGAGCCTACGAGCAGTACTTC. The rearrangement links TRBV12-3 or TRBV12-4 to TRBJ2-7; D might be TRBD2 (6 bases). The V end was cut by 2 bases, the J end by 2 bases, with 7 bases between. This CDR3 has 13 amino acids.

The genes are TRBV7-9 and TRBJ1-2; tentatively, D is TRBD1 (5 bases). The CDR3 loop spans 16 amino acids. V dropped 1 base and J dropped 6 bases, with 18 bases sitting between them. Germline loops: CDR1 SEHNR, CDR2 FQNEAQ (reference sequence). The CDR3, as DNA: TGTGCCAGCAGCTTAGGTCGGGGGAGGGGAAGTGATGGCTACACCTTC. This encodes CASSLGRGRGSDGYTF.

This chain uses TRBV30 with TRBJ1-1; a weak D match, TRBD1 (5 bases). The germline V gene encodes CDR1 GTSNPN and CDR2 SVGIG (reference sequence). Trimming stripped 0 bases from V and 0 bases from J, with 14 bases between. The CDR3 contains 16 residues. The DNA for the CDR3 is TGTGCCTGGAGTGTATCGCGGGGCAGGATGAACACTGAAGCTTTCTTT. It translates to CAWSVSRGRMNTEAFF.

CDR3 amino acids: CASSQVTGTMSYNEQFF. CDR3 DNA sequence: TGTGCCAGCAGCCAAGTTACCGGGACTATGTCCTACAATGAGCAGTTCTTC. The chain links TRBV3-1 (or the pseudogene TRBV3-2) to TRBJ2-1; 7 positions match TRBD2. Germline CDR1 is LGHDT and CDR2 is YNNKEL (reference sequence). With V trimmed by 1 base and J by 1 base, 7 bases remained unmatched. The CDR3 contains 17 residues.

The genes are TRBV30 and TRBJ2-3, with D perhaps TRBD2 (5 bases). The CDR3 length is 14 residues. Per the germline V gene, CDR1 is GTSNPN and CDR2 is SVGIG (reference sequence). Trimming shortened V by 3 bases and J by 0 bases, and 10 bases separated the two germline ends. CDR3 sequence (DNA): TGTGCCTGGAGCTCCCAGCGGAGCACAGATACGCAGTATTTT. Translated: CAWSSQRSTDTQYF.

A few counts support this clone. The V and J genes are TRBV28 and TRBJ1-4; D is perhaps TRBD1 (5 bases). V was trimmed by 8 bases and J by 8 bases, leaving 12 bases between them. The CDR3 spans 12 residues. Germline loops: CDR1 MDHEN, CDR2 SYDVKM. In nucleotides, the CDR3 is TGTGCCAGCCGGCAGGGTCGGGAAAAACTGTTTTTT. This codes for CASRQGREKLFF.

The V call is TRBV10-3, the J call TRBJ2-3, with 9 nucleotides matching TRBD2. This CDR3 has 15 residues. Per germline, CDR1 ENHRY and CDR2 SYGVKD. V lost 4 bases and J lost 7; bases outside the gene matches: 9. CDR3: CAISGTRGGTNTQYF. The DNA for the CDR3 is TGTGCCATCAGTGGGACGCGGGGGGGTACGAATACGCAGTATTTT.

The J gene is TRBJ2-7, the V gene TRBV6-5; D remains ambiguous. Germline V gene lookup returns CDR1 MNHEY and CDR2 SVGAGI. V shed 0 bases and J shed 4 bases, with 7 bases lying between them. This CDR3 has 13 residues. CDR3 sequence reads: CASSYSGLYEQYF. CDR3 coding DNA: TGTGCCAGCAGTTACTCGGGCCTGTACGAGCAGTACTTC.

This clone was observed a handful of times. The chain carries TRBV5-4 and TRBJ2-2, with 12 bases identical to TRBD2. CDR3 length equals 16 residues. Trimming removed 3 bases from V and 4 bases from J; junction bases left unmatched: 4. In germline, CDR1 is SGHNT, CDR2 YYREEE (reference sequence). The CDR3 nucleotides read TGTGCCAGCAGCTCCGGACTAGCGGGGATCACCGGGGAGCTGTTTTTT. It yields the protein CASSSGLAGITGELFF.

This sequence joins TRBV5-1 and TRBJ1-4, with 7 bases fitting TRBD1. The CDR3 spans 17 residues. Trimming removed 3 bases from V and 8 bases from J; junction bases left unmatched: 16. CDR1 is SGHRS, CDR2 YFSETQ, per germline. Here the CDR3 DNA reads TGCGCCAGCAGCTGGAACCGGGACAGTTCTTTAGGCGAAAAACTGTTTTTT. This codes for CASSWNRDSSLGEKLFF.

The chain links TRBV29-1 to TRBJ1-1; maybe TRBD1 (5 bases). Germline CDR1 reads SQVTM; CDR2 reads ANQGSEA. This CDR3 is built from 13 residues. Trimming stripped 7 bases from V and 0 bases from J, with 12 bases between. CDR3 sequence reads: CSGRGGVNTEAFF. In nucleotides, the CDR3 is TGCAGCGGCCGGGGAGGGGTGAACACTGAAGCTTTCTTT. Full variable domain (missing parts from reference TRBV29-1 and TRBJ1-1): SAVISQKPSRDICQRGTSLTIQCQVDSQVTMMFWYRQQPGQSLTLIATANQGSEATYESGFVIDKFPISRPNLTFSTLTVSNMSPEDSSIYLCSGRGGVNTEAFFGQGTRLTVV.

The CDR3 region is CASSPSGQLNTEAFF. The DNA of the CDR3 is TGTGCCAGCAGCCCCTCGGGACAGTTGAACACTGAAGCTTTCTTT. This chain connects TRBV3-1 (or the pseudogene TRBV3-2) to TRBJ1-1; 7 bases agree with TRBD1. CDR3 length: 15 residues. The V segment lost 4 bases and the J segment 0 bases; nucleotides outside the gene matches: 5. Germline lookup yields CDR1 LGHDT and CDR2 YNNKEL (reference sequence).

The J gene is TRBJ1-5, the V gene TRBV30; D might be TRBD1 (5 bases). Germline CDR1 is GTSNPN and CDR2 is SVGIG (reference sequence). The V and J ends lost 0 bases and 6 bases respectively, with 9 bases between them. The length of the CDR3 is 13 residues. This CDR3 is CAWSVGGTQPQHF. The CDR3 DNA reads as TGTGCCTGGAGTGTCGGGGGAACTCAGCCCCAGCATTTT.

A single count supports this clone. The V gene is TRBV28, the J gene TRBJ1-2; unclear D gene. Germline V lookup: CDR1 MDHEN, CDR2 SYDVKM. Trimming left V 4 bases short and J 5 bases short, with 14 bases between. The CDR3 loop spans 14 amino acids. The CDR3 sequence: CASSSDPRSYGYTF. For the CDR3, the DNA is TGTGCCAGCAGTTCAGATCCCAGAAGTTATGGCTACACCTTC.

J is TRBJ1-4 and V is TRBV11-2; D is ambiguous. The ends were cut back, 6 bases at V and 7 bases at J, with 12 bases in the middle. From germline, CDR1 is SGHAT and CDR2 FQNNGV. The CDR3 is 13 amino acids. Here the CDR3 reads CASRRRNGEKLFF. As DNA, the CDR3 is TGTGCCAGCAGGCGAAGAAACGGTGAAAAACTGTTTTTT.